The TCR beta chain under discussion was sequenced for a study of T cells in Graves' hyperthyroidism and ophthalmopathy. Looking at the study overall: Staff took peripheral blood when the initial diagnosis was made, before any treatment began.

The PBMCs studied were ones that came from about 10 ml fresh peripheral blood. Study-wide findings and caveats: Ophthalmopathy was separated from stable hyperthyroidism by a 13 V-J model.

This CDR3 contains 16 residues. Trimming cost V 0 bases and J 3 bases; bases outside gene matches: 6. Germline V gene lookup returns CDR1 LGHNA and CDR2 YNFKEQ. Authors of the study amplified TCR beta CDR3 regions from RNA transcripts. The TCR CDR3 was amplified in a first-round RT-PCR using the HTBI primer set. Each CDR3 protein is one row after TCRdb ran MiXCR on the multiplex PCR reads. The table includes about 24,000 distinct CDR3 sequences, about half detected once. About this clonotype itself: Its antigen is not identified.

The chain employs TRBV4-2 and TRBJ2-3; 7 bases line up with TRBD2. Sequenced material: blood. The receptor's source is a woman between 40 and 50 years old with Graves' hyperthyroidism that later progressed to Graves' ophthalmopathy. DNA for the CDR3: TGTGCCAGCAGCCAAGAGCGCGGGAGTCCGACAGATACGCAGTATTTT. It translates to CASSQERGSPTDTQYF.